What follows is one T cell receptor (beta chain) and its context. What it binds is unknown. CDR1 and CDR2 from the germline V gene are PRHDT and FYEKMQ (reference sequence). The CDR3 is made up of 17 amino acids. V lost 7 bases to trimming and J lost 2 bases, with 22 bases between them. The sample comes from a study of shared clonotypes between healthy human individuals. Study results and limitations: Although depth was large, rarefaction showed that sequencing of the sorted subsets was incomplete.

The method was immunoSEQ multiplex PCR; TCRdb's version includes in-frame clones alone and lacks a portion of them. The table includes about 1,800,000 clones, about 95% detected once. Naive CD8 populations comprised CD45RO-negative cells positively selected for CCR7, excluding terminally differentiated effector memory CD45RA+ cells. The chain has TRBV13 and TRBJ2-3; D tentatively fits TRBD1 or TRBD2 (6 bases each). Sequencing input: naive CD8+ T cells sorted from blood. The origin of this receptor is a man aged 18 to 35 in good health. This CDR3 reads CASIKTGASLATDTQYF. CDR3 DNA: TGTGCCAGCATCAAAACGGGGGCTAGCCTTGCCACAGATACGCAGTATTTT.